One and the same sample provided the 20 T cell receptor beta chains below, sequenced in a study of blood T cells in healthy people across ages. Combining a sample-barcoded 5' primer with a J-beta primer mix, a second PCR ran for roughly 7 to 11 cycles. MiXCR was run by TCRdb on the 5' RACE reads, yielding one entry per CDR3 protein. The sample shows 1,300,000 or so distinct CDR3 sequences, almost 60% of them seen only once. The material sequenced was blood. These receptor sequences come from a man younger than 30 in good health.

This clonotype has only a few counts. The rearrangement uses TRBV29-1 and TRBJ1-1, with TRBD1 identical over 10 bases. CDR1 and CDR2 from the germline V gene are SQVTM and ANQGSEA. With 4 bases clipped from V and 4 bases from J, the junction kept 6 bases outside the gene matches. There are 14 residues in the CDR3. The CDR3 DNA is TGCAGCGTTGGGACAGGGGGTGCTAGCACTGAAGCTTTCTTT. This codes for CSVGTGGASTEAFF.

This clonotype appeared a single time. The V gene is TRBV4-1, the J gene TRBJ2-6; either TRBD1 or TRBD2 may supply D (6 bases each). Trimming pared 4 bases from V and 0 bases from J, leaving 19 bases between. The CDR3 totals 19 residues. CDR1 is MGHRA and CDR2 is YSYEKL in the germline V gene. CDR3 loop: CASSPRGRTDFSGANVLTF. The CDR3 coding sequence is TGCGCCAGCAGCCCGAGGGGGAGGACAGACTTCTCTGGGGCCAACGTCCTGACTTTC.

Concerning this clonotype: At one end the junction does not follow the germline gene, possibly because of a read error. J is TRBJ2-4 and V is TRBV14, with 8 positions matching TRBD2. The J call may be mistaken, given a closer DNA end match to TRBJ2-7. The CDR3 sequence is 13 residues long. Per germline, CDR1 SGHDN and CDR2 FVKESK. DNA for the CDR3: TGTGCCAGCAACCAAGCGGGGGCCCACGAGCAGTACTTC. It codes for CASNQAGAHEQYF.

The CDR3 reads CASSYRDGDLEQYF. As DNA, the CDR3 is TGTGCCAGCAGTTACCGGGACGGGGACCTGGAGCAGTACTTC. The rearrangement uses TRBV6-5 and TRBJ2-1; the D gene could be TRBD1 or TRBD2 (5 bases each). The DNA matches TRBJ2-7 better at its end, which makes the J call doubtful. Germline assignment: CDR1 MNHEY and CDR2 SVGAGI. This CDR3 has 14 amino acids.

This clonotype showed up just a few times. The chain has TRBV6-6 and TRBJ2-3; D remains unclear. Trimming left V 6 bases short and J 2 bases short, with 15 bases between. Germline lookup yields CDR1 MNHNY and CDR2 SVGAGI (reference sequence). CDR3 length: 15 residues. The CDR3 bases are TGTGCCAGCAGCTTGGGTGTACGGCCCACAGATACGCAGTATTTT. This sequence encodes CASSLGVRPTDTQYF.

In the case of this clonotype: Germline and junction disagree at one end, which may indicate a read error. This rearrangement joins TRBV9 to TRBJ2-3; 7 bases line up with TRBD2. The germline gives CDR1 SGDLS, CDR2 YYNGEE. The CDR3 extends over 14 amino acids. The DNA of the CDR3 is TGTGCCAACAGCGTGACTAGCTTGACAGATACGCAGTATTTT. Residues: CANSVTSLTDTQYF. The full variable domain, in which reference TRBV9 and TRBJ2-3 provide the parts outside the CDR3, is DSGVTQTPKHLITATGQRVTLRCSPRSGDLSVYWYQQSLDQGLQFLIQYYNGEERAKGNILERFSAQQFPDLHSELNLSSLELGDSALYFCANSVTSLTDTQYFGPGTRLTVL.

The rearrangement links TRBV4-3 to TRBJ1-6, with TRBD1 as a possible D gene (5 bases). V lost 4 bases to trimming and J lost 9 bases, with 13 bases between them. Germline CDR1 reads LGHNA; CDR2 reads YSLEER. CDR3 size: 14 residues. The CDR3 reads CASSPGAHGSPLHF. Written as DNA, the CDR3 is TGCGCCAGCAGCCCCGGGGCCCACGGTTCACCCCTCCACTTT.

V usage is TRBV5-1 and J usage is TRBJ1-5, with no clear D. The CDR3 has 15 amino acids. Germline values: CDR1 SGHRS, CDR2 YFSETQ. The V and J ends lost 0 bases and 4 bases respectively, with 11 bases between them. DNA for the CDR3: TGCGCCAGCAGCTTGGATGCGGGGAAAAATCAGCCCCAGCATTTT. Translation: CASSLDAGKNQPQHF.

The CDR3 sequence: CASSLTTGQPYNEQFF. The CDR3 DNA sequence: TGTGCCAGCAGTTTAACGACGGGACAACCTTACAATGAGCAGTTCTTC. The V and J genes are TRBV27 and TRBJ2-1; TRBD1 is a possible D gene (6 bases). Trimming removed 2 bases at V and 4 bases at J, with 15 bases between. CDR3 length equals 16 residues. Germline V CDR1 and CDR2: MNHEY, SMNVEV (reference sequence).

This rearrangement joins TRBV7-9 to TRBJ2-3, with a tentative D call TRBD2 (6 bases). Trimming took off 2 bases at V and 2 bases at J, with 14 bases between the two ends. This CDR3 is 16 amino acids long. CDR1 SEHNR and CDR2 FQNEAQ come from the germline V gene (reference sequence). The DNA for the CDR3 is TGTGCCAGCAGCTTACGTGGAGGGGAGGACACAGATACGCAGTATTTT. Translating it yields CASSLRGGEDTDTQYF.

There are a few counts of this clonotype. The chain couples TRBV10-3 to TRBJ2-3; 8 nucleotides agree with TRBD1. This CDR3 region has 12 residues. V dropped 11 bases and J dropped 1; count of bases not matched to a gene: 2. Germline loops: CDR1 ENHRY, CDR2 SYGVKD. Here the CDR3 reads CAATGGTDTQYF. CDR3 DNA sequence: TGTGCCGCGACAGGGGGCACAGATACGCAGTATTTT.

This clonotype came up once. This chain connects TRBV10-3 to TRBJ2-5, with 7 bases lining up with TRBD1. The CDR3 length is 13 residues. The V gene end was trimmed by 2 bases and the J gene end by 5 bases; junction bases not matched to a gene: 2. Germline loops: CDR1 ENHRY, CDR2 SYGVKD. The CDR3 region has the DNA TGTGCCATCAGTGAGCGGGGACAGGAGACCCAGTACTTC. Protein sequence: CAISERGQETQYF.

The CDR3 region has the DNA TGTGCCAGCAGCAAAGAAGGCAGGGGGCGGTCGAGGTATGGCTACACCTTC. It yields the protein CASSKEGRGRSRYGYTF. V usage is TRBV21-1 and J usage is TRBJ1-2; the table's D call of TRBD1 was not tested on the DNA. TRBV21-1 constitutes a pseudogene. The CDR3 runs to 17 residues.

This clonotype turned up a few times. The CDR3 reads CATSRERGHQETQYF. The CDR3 DNA is TGTGCCACCAGCAGAGAAAGGGGGCACCAAGAGACCCAGTACTTC. V usage is TRBV15 and J usage is TRBJ2-5; 7 bases map to TRBD1. The CDR3 consists of 15 residues. J was trimmed by 0 bases and V by 0 bases; bases with no gene match: 1. The germline V gene encodes CDR1 LNHNV and CDR2 YYDKDF (reference sequence).

Concerning this clonotype: A junction end diverges from the germline sequence, so it may reflect a read error. V usage is TRBV2 and J usage is TRBJ2-2; D is possibly TRBD1 or TRBD2 (5 bases each). There are 16 residues in the CDR3. In germline, CDR1 is SNHLY, CDR2 FYNNEI. CDR3 amino acids: CASTGPAVSGTWELFF. The CDR3 DNA follows: TGTGCCAGCACGGGACCAGCTGTTTCGGGCACCTGGGAGCTGTTTTTT.

For the CDR3, the DNA is TGTGCCAGCAGCCAAGGGCCGGGAGGTGGGTACAATGAGCAGTTCTTC. Protein sequence: CASSQGPGGGYNEQFF. The chain recombines TRBV14 with TRBJ2-1; TRBD2 agrees at 7 bases. V gave up 1 base and J gave up 4 bases; unmatched junction bases: 7. The CDR3 extends over 16 amino acids. CDR1 and CDR2 from the germline V gene are SGHDN and FVKESK.

The chain links TRBV4-1 to TRBJ2-2; possible D gene TRBD1, 5 bases. The CDR3 loop spans 14 amino acids. Germline V gene sequence: CDR1 MGHRA, CDR2 YSYEKL. Deletions cut 4 bases from V and 4 bases from J, with 10 bases between. The CDR3 nucleotides read TGCGCCAGCAGCCTTTTAGGGGCCACCGGGGAGCTGTTTTTT. It translates to CASSLLGATGELFF.

The J gene is TRBJ2-7, the V gene TRBV12-3 or TRBV12-4; 12 positions agree with TRBD2. V shed 6 bases and J 3 bases; nucleotides not matched to a gene: 6. This CDR3 is built from 15 residues. The CDR3 sequence: CASRGGLAGNYEQYF. In nucleotides, the CDR3 is TGTGCCAGCAGGGGTGGACTAGCGGGAAACTACGAGCAGTACTTC.

This clonotype was found a few times. The genes are TRBV28 and TRBJ1-6, with D unclear. Germline CDR1 MDHEN, CDR2 SYDVKM. Between the trimmed V and J ends, which lost 6 bases and 5 bases, there was a span of 8 bases. The CDR3 is 13 amino acids. CDR3 sequence (DNA): TGTGCCAGCAGGGAGAACCATAATTCACCCCTCCACTTT. This codes for CASRENHNSPLHF.

This clonotype was counted only a few times. This chain connects TRBV29-1 to TRBJ2-7, with D possibly being TRBD1 (5 bases). Deletions cut 6 bases from V and 1 base from J, with 16 bases between. Germline V gene lookup returns CDR1 SQVTM and CDR2 ANQGSEA. The CDR3 has 14 residues. Here the CDR3 reads CSVGGAARSYEQYF. The CDR3 region has the DNA TGCAGCGTAGGTGGGGCCGCCAGGTCCTACGAGCAGTACTTC.